This TCR beta chain was identified during a study of technical replicates of blood from several donors. Trimming cost V 8 bases and J 2 bases, with 12 bases left between them. Germline assignment: CDR1 MRHNA and CDR2 SNTAGT. This CDR3 is built from 13 residues. TCRdb keeps only in-frame clones here, not all; method: immunoSEQ multiplex PCR. The sample shows more than 70,000 clones, just over 90% of them seen only once. The receptor was isolated from a human donor in good health. Sequencing was done on a sample of T cells isolated from PBMCs. The genes are TRBV6-4 and TRBJ1-1; weak D call: TRBD1 (5 bases). The DNA of the CDR3 is TGTGCCAGCGGGACTAGAACCAACACTGAAGCTTTCTTT. Residues: CASGTRTNTEAFF.